These T cell receptor beta chains were read from a single sample in a study of quantifying T cell responses using KT2 cells. TCRdb called the UMI-ligation and nested PCR reads again in MiXCR, with one record for every CDR3 protein. Of tens of thousands of distinct CDR3 sequences listed, 10% to 15% are singletons. Source material: PBMCs spiked with cells of the T cell clone KT2. All receptors come from a human donor. The CDR3 runs from the conserved cysteine through the conserved F or W. The D gene is left open where the match is weak. Not every row has a clone size; where given, it reads once, few, many or a size class.

j_gene: TRBJ2-5
d_gene: NA
abundance: few
v_gene: TRBV5-1
CDR3nt: TGCGCCAGCAGCTTAGGCGCATGGACAGCCTACCAAGAGACCCAGTACTTC
CDR3aa: CASSLGAWTAYQETQYF

j_gene: TRBJ2-2
d_gene: TRBD2
abundance: few
v_gene: TRBV2
CDR3nt: TGTGCCAGCAGGGACGGACTAGCGAGGAACACCGGGGAGCTGTTTTTT
CDR3aa: CASRDGLARNTGELFF

j_gene: TRBJ1-1
d_gene: NA
abundance: once
v_gene: TRBV6-4
CDR3nt: TGTGCCAGCAGTGACGGCGAGAACACTGAAGATTTCTTT
CDR3aa: CASSDGENTEDFF

j_gene: TRBJ1-3
d_gene: NA
abundance: NA
v_gene: TRBV12-3/TRBV12-4
CDR3nt: TGTGCCAGCAGTTTGTTTGCATCTGGAAACACCATATATTTT
CDR3aa: CASSLFASGNTIYF

j_gene: TRBJ1-1
d_gene: NA
abundance: few
v_gene: TRBV7-3
CDR3nt: TGTGCCAGCAGCTTATACAGGGCCGCAGGGGCTTTCTTT
CDR3aa: CASSLYRAAGAFF

j_gene: TRBJ2-3
d_gene: TRBD2
abundance: NA
v_gene: TRBV7-2
CDR3nt: TGTGCCAGCAGCCCCACGGAGGGAGGGCCCGGCACAGATACGCAGTATTTT
CDR3aa: CASSPTEGGPGTDTQYF

j_gene: TRBJ1-3
d_gene: TRBD1
abundance: NA
v_gene: TRBV20-1
CDR3nt: TGCAGTGCTAGGGGAGGGGGCGTTGGAAACACCATATATTTT
CDR3aa: CSARGGGVGNTIYF

j_gene: TRBJ2-3
d_gene: TRBD1
abundance: many
v_gene: TRBV5-6
CDR3nt: TGTGCCAGCACCCAAAGGACAGGAACAGATACGCAGTATTTT
CDR3aa: CASTQRTGTDTQYF

j_gene: TRBJ1-4
d_gene: NA
abundance: NA
v_gene: TRBV2
CDR3nt: TGTGCCAGCAGGGGGACACCCGCTAATGAAAAACTGTTTTTT
CDR3aa: CASRGTPANEKLFF

j_gene: TRBJ2-3
d_gene: NA
abundance: NA
v_gene: TRBV5-6
CDR3nt: TGTGCCAGCAGCTTGGAAGGACACCCCACAGATACGCAGTATTTT
CDR3aa: CASSLEGHPTDTQYF

j_gene: TRBJ1-1
d_gene: NA
abundance: many
v_gene: TRBV20-1
CDR3nt: TGCAGTGCTAGTTTAGGCCCAGGGGCCGCGCGGGGGAACACTGAAGCTTTCTTT
CDR3aa: CSASLGPGAARGNTEAFF

j_gene: TRBJ2-7
d_gene: NA
abundance: NA
v_gene: TRBV13
CDR3nt: TGTGCCAGCAGCTCATCAGGTTCAACCTACGAGCAGTACTTC
CDR3aa: CASSSSGSTYEQYF

j_gene: TRBJ2-3
d_gene: TRBD2
abundance: NA
v_gene: TRBV9
CDR3nt: TGTGCCAGCAGCGTCTCAACGGGAGCGGGGGCAGATACGCAGTATTTT
CDR3aa: CASSVSTGAGADTQYF

j_gene: TRBJ2-1
d_gene: TRBD2
abundance: few
v_gene: TRBV10-1
CDR3nt: TGCGCCAGCAGTGGAGCTGGCTTTGGCGGGAGGTCTTACAATGAGCAGTTCTTC
CDR3aa: CASSGAGFGGRSYNEQFF

j_gene: TRBJ2-3
d_gene: NA
abundance: few
v_gene: TRBV27
CDR3nt: TGTGCCAGCAGTATATACAGCGCACCCTCCACAGATACGCAGTATTTT
CDR3aa: CASSIYSAPSTDTQYF

j_gene: TRBJ2-2
d_gene: NA
abundance: few
v_gene: TRBV5-1
CDR3nt: TGCGCCAGCAGCTTAACAACAGGCACCGGGGAGCTGTTTTTT
CDR3aa: CASSLTTGTGELFF

j_gene: TRBJ2-7
d_gene: NA
abundance: few
v_gene: TRBV21-1
CDR3nt: TGTGCCAGCAGCGGGGGACTAGCGGGGGGTAATTACGAGCAGTACTTC
CDR3aa: CASSGGLAGGNYEQYF

j_gene: TRBJ1-1
d_gene: TRBD1
abundance: few
v_gene: TRBV2
CDR3nt: TGTGCCATCCCGACAGGGGCCACTGAAGCTTTCTTT
CDR3aa: CAIPTGATEAFF

j_gene: TRBJ1-1
d_gene: NA
abundance: NA
v_gene: TRBV15
CDR3nt: TGTGCCACCAGCAGAGCGAGTGGCGCTGAAGCTTTCTTT
CDR3aa: CATSRASGAEAFF

j_gene: TRBJ2-3
d_gene: TRBD2
abundance: NA
v_gene: TRBV10-3
CDR3nt: TGTGCCATCAGTGATGAGCGGGAGGGCCAAGATACGCAGTATTTT
CDR3aa: CAISDEREGQDTQYF

j_gene: TRBJ2-1
d_gene: NA
abundance: NA
v_gene: TRBV4-1
CDR3nt: TGCGCCAGCAGACGGGGGGCCCTCAATGAGCAGTTCTTC
CDR3aa: CASRRGALNEQFF

j_gene: TRBJ2-3
d_gene: NA
abundance: NA
v_gene: TRBV6-5
CDR3nt: TGTGCCAGCAGTTACTCAGGGGGTCGAACCACAGATACGCAGTATTTT
CDR3aa: CASSYSGGRTTDTQYF

j_gene: TRBJ2-3
d_gene: NA
abundance: NA
v_gene: TRBV27
CDR3nt: TGTGCCAGCAGTTTTTCTAGCGCAGATACGCAGTATTTT
CDR3aa: CASSFSSADTQYF

j_gene: TRBJ2-3
d_gene: TRBD1
abundance: NA
v_gene: TRBV4-2
CDR3nt: TGTGCCAGCAGCCAAGAAATACAGGGGCCAGATACGCAGTATTTT
CDR3aa: CASSQEIQGPDTQYF

j_gene: TRBJ2-7
d_gene: NA
abundance: many
v_gene: TRBV20-1
CDR3nt: TGCAGTGCTAGAAAGGGCGGAGGCACCTACGAGCAGTACTTC
CDR3aa: CSARKGGGTYEQYF

j_gene: TRBJ1-1
d_gene: NA
abundance: many
v_gene: TRBV5-1
CDR3nt: TGCGCCAGCAGCCCCTTCTTAGACAGATCGACAGCTTTCTTT
CDR3aa: CASSPFLDRSTAFF

j_gene: TRBJ2-7
d_gene: NA
abundance: few
v_gene: TRBV14
CDR3nt: TGTGCCAGCAGCAACCCGGGACCCCAGTCCTACGAGCAGTACTTC
CDR3aa: CASSNPGPQSYEQYF

j_gene: TRBJ1-2
d_gene: TRBD1
abundance: few
v_gene: TRBV12-3/TRBV12-4
CDR3nt: TGTGCCAGCAGCGGGGACAGGGGTTACTATGGCTACACCTTC
CDR3aa: CASSGDRGYYGYTF

j_gene: TRBJ1-2
d_gene: NA
abundance: NA
v_gene: TRBV12-3/TRBV12-4
CDR3nt: TGTGCCAGCAGTCGGGCGATGATCTATGGCTACACCTTC
CDR3aa: CASSRAMIYGYTF